A selection of T cell receptor beta chains follows, all from one sample in a study of blood T cell repertoires in COVID-19. TCRdb keeps only in-frame clones here, not all; method: immunoSEQ multiplex PCR. The sample records approximately 40,000 clones, 75% to 95% being singletons. The specimen was peripheral blood. The source is a human donor in a cohort sampled during active COVID-19. CDR3s include the opening cysteine and the closing phenylalanine or tryptophan. The D gene is left open where the match is weak. The size field is filled for only some rows; it gives once, few, many or a size class.

V gene,J gene,clone size,D gene,CDR3 DNA,CDR3 protein
TRBV28,TRBJ1-4,once,TRBD1,TGTGCCAGCAGTCTTCACAGGGGAAGTGGATATGAAAAACTGTTTTTT,CASSLHRGSGYEKLFF
TRBV6-2/TRBV6-3,TRBJ1-1,-,-,TGTGCCAGCAGTTACTACGCAGGCAAGGAAGCTTTCTTT,CASSYYAGKEAFF
TRBV27,TRBJ2-4,-,TRBD2,TGTGCCAGCTCGGGACTAGCATCGGCCAAAAACATTCAGTACTTC,CASSGLASAKNIQYF
TRBV27,TRBJ2-3,medium-sized,-,TGTGCCAGCAGTTCCCGGGACTTCGGAGATACGCAGTATTTT,CASSSRDFGDTQYF
TRBV28,TRBJ2-5,-,-,TGTGCCAGCAGTGGGGGTGGGAGGAAAAAGGGAGAGACCCAGTACTTC,CASSGGGRKKGETQYF
TRBV11-3,TRBJ2-7,-,-,TGTGCCAGCAGCTTATCTCAGGCGTCCAACGAGCAGTACTTC,CASSLSQASNEQYF
TRBV6-5,TRBJ1-5,-,-,TGTGCCAGCAGTTCTGTCGGGGGGCGCAATCAGCCCCAGCATTTT,CASSSVGGRNQPQHF
TRBV11-3,TRBJ2-3,-,-,TGTGCCAGCAGCTTAGGGGAGCGACCCACAGATACGCAGTATTTT,CASSLGERPTDTQYF
TRBV15,TRBJ1-3,-,-,TGTGCCACCAGCAGAGTCGGGGCTGGAAACACCATATATTTT,CATSRVGAGNTIYF
TRBV11-2,TRBJ2-1,-,TRBD2,TGTGCCAGCAGCTTAGATAGGGAGCGGGAGGGCCCCTTAATTAACAATGAGCAGTTCTTC,CASSLDREREGPLINNEQFF
TRBV5-1,TRBJ2-1,-,TRBD2,TGCGCCAGCAGCTTAATAGCGGGACCTTACAATGAGCAGTTCTTC,CASSLIAGPYNEQFF
TRBV29-1,TRBJ2-4,-,-,TGCAGCGTTGAAGGACGGGAGGGGACAGAAAACATTCAGTACTTC,CSVEGREGTENIQYF
TRBV2,TRBJ2-7,-,TRBD1,TGTGCCAGCATCGGACAGGCGAGCTCCTACGAGCAGTACTTC,CASIGQASSYEQYF
TRBV28,TRBJ2-1,-,TRBD2,TGTGCCAGCAGTCGTAGCGGGGGCTCCTACAATGAGCAGTTCTTC,CASSRSGGSYNEQFF
TRBV18,TRBJ1-1,-,-,TGTGCCAGCTCCCCGAGTCCCCGGGGGACCACTGAAGCTTTCTTT,CASSPSPRGTTEAFF
TRBV6-6,TRBJ1-2,-,-,TGTGCCAGCACCTACCAGGGTCAAGGCTATGGCTACACCTTC,CASTYQGQGYGYTF
TRBV19,TRBJ1-5,-,TRBD1,TGTGCCAGTAGTGCCATCGACGGGACAGGGTTCCATCAGCCCCAGCATTTT,CASSAIDGTGFHQPQHF
TRBV28,TRBJ2-5,-,-,TGTGCCAGCCATACGTCCGTTGAGGGAGAGACCCAGTACTTC,CASHTSVEGETQYF
TRBV18,TRBJ2-7,-,-,TGTGCCAGCTCACCAGGCAGGCAGACCCCCTACGAGCAGTACTTC,CASSPGRQTPYEQYF
TRBV30,TRBJ1-5,once,TRBD1,TGTGCCTGGGGACAGGGGAACCAGCCCCAGCATTTT,CAWGQGNQPQHF
TRBV6-5,TRBJ2-7,-,TRBD2,TGTGCCAGCAGTTACTTAGCGGGAGGCACCTACGAGCAGTACTTC,CASSYLAGGTYEQYF
TRBV3-1/TRBV3-2,TRBJ2-3,-,-,TGTGCCAGCAGCCAAGTTCGTGGAACAGGGTACACAGATACGCAGTATTTT,CASSQVRGTGYTDTQYF
TRBV14,TRBJ1-2,once,-,TGTGCCAGCAGCCAACGGGGGAGCTACACCTTC,CASSQRGSYTF
TRBV27,TRBJ2-1,-,-,TGTGCCAGCAGTTTGGTAGCGGCGTACAATGAGCAGTTCTTC,CASSLVAAYNEQFF
TRBV5-8,TRBJ2-4,-,-,TGTGCCAGCAGCTTGGGGCCCCACGAAAACATTCAGTACTTC,CASSLGPHENIQYF
TRBV5-1,TRBJ1-4,few,-,TGCGCCAGCAGCGTGATGGGGAGTAATGAAAAACTGTTTTTT,CASSVMGSNEKLFF
TRBV6-5,TRBJ1-4,once,-,TGTGCCAGCAGTTACAGCGGGGGGGACGAAAAACTGTTTTTT,CASSYSGGDEKLFF
TRBV5-1,TRBJ2-7,-,TRBD2,TGCGCCAGCAGTGGGCTAGCGGCTACCTACGAGCAGTACTTC,CASSGLAATYEQYF
TRBV5-1,TRBJ2-3,-,-,TGCGCCACCAAGCCCCCCGGGTTAGGGGGAACAGATACGCAGTATTTT,CATKPPGLGGTDTQYF
TRBV27,TRBJ2-1,-,TRBD2,TGTGCCAGCAGCCCCCTAGCGGGAGGTCTAGATGAGCAGTTCTTC,CASSPLAGGLDEQFF
TRBV6-5,TRBJ1-4,-,-,TGTGCCAGCAGCCCCGGCGGGACGGCCAGTGAAAAACTGTTTTTT,CASSPGGTASEKLFF
TRBV21-1,TRBJ2-7,-,-,TGTGCCAGTTACGTATCCGGGACAGGGGTCCCCTACGAGCAGTACTTC,CASYVSGTGVPYEQYF
TRBV7-2,TRBJ1-1,-,TRBD1,TGTGCCAGCAGCTTAAGACAGGGGGTAACTGAAGCTTTCTTT,CASSLRQGVTEAFF
TRBV28,TRBJ2-3,-,TRBD2,TGTGCCAGCAGTTTTATCTTTGGCGGGAGGGCTCCAGATACGCAGTATTTT,CASSFIFGGRAPDTQYF
TRBV24-1,TRBJ2-2,-,-,TGTGCCACGGGATTGGGGGGAGACACCGGGGAGCTGTTTTTT,CATGLGGDTGELFF
TRBV5-1,TRBJ1-2,-,-,TGCGCCAGCAGCCTACGACAAGGGGGGGCTGGCTACACCTTC,CASSLRQGGAGYTF
TRBV5-1,TRBJ2-1,once,TRBD2,TGCGCCAGCAGCCCGCAGACTAGCGGCTCCTACAATGAGCAGTTCTTC,CASSPQTSGSYNEQFF
TRBV5-1,TRBJ2-7,-,-,TGCGCCAGCAGCGAAAACTTAATGTCAACCTACGAGCAGTACTTC,CASSENLMSTYEQYF
TRBV11-2,TRBJ1-3,-,-,TGTGCCAGCAGCCGACAAGGAAACACCATATATTTT,CASSRQGNTIYF
TRBV4-1,TRBJ2-2,few,-,TGCGCCAGCAGCCGGGCTAACCCGAACACCGGGGAGCTGTTTTTT,CASSRANPNTGELFF
TRBV6-6,TRBJ1-5,-,-,TGTGCCAGCAGCCGCCCGCGGGCCGCGATTCAGCCCCAGCATTTT,CASSRPRAAIQPQHF
TRBV7-6,TRBJ1-6,-,TRBD1,TGTGCCAGCAGCCCACAGGGGAAGGGTTCACCCCTCCACTTT,CASSPQGKGSPLHF
TRBV2,TRBJ2-7,-,-,TGTGCCAGCGGTGGGCTAGCCTACGAGCAGTACTTC,CASGGLAYEQYF
TRBV5-1,TRBJ2-3,-,TRBD2,TGCGCCAGCAGCGTGCTAGCGGGAGACCTAAATACGCAGTATTTT,CASSVLAGDLNTQYF
TRBV27,TRBJ2-5,-,-,TGTGCCAGCAGATCCCCTGGCCGAGGGACCCAGTACTTC,CASRSPGRGTQYF
TRBV6-6,TRBJ2-7,-,TRBD1,TGTGCCGTGGAGACAGGGGCGTTTGAGCAGTACTTC,CAVETGAFEQYF
TRBV5-5,TRBJ2-7,once,TRBD1,TGTGCCAGCAGCTTGGGACAGGGGTTGAGCGAGCAGTACTTC,CASSLGQGLSEQYF
TRBV14,TRBJ2-2,-,-,TGTGCCAGCAGCCGGCAGGGAACGAACACCGGGGAGCTGTTTTTT,CASSRQGTNTGELFF
TRBV2,TRBJ2-7,-,-,TGTGCCAGCACCGAGACGGGATTAAACTACGAGCAGTACTTC,CASTETGLNYEQYF
TRBV4-2,TRBJ2-2,-,TRBD2,TGTGCCAGCAGCCACCCGACGCGGACTAGCGGGAGGGGGGCGAACACCGGGGAGCTGTTTTTT,CASSHPTRTSGRGANTGELFF
TRBV28,TRBJ2-2,-,TRBD1,TGTGCCAGCACTAAACCGGGACAGGGGCGTACCGGGGAGCTGTTTTTT,CASTKPGQGRTGELFF